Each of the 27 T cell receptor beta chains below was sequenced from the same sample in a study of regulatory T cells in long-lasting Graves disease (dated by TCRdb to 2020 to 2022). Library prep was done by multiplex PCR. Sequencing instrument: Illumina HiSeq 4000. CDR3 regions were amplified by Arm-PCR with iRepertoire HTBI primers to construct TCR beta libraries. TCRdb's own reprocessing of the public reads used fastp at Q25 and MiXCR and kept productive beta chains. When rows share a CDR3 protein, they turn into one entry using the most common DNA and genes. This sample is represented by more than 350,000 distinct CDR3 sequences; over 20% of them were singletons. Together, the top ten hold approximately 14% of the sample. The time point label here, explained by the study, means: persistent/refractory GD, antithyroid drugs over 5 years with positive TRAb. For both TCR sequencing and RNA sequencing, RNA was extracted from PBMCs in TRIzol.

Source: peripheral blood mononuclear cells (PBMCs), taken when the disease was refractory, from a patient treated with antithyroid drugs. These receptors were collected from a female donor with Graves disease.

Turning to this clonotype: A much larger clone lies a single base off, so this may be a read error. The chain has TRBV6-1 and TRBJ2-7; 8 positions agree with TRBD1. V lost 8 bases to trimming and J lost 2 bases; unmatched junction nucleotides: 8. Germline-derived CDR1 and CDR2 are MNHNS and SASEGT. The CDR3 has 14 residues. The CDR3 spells CASGQQGGPYEQYF. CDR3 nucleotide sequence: TGTGCCAGCGGGCAACAGGGGGGCCCCTACGAGCAGTACTTC.

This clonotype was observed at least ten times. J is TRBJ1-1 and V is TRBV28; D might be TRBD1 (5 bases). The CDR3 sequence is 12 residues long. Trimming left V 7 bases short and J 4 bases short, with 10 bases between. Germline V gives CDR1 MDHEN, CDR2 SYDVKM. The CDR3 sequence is CASTSGVTEAFF. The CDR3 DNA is TGTGCCAGCACCTCGGGGGTCACTGAAGCTTTCTTT.

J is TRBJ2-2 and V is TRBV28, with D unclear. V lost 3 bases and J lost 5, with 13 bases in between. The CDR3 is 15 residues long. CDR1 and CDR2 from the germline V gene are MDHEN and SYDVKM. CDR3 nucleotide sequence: TGTGCCAGCAGTTTGGCGAGGATCTTAACCGGGGAGCTGTTTTTT. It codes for CASSLARILTGELFF.

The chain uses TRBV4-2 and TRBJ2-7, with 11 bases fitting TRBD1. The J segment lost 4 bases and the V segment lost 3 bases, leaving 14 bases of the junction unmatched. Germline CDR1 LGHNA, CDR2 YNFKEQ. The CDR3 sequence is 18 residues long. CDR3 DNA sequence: TGTGCCAGCAGCCAGGCAAGCCTGACCGGGACAGGGGGGTACGAGCAGTACTTC. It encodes CASSQASLTGTGGYEQYF.

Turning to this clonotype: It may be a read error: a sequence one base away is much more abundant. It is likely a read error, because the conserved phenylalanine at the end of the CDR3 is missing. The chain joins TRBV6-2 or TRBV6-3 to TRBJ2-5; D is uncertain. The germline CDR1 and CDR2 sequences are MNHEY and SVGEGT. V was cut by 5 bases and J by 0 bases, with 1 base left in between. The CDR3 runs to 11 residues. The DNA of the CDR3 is TGTGCCAGCAGTAACCAAGAGACCCAGTACTCC. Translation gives CASSNQETQYS.

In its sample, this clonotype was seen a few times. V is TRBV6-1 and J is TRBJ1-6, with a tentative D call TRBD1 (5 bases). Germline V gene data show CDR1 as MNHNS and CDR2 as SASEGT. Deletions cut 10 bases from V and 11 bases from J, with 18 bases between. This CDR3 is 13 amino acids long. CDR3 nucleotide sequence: TGTGCCACCCAGGGAGGGTCGTCGCCACCCCTCCACTTT. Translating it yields CATQGGSSPPLHF.

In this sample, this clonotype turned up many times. CDR3 nucleotides: TGTGCCAGCAGTTTGTTGGGAAATCTAGCCAAAAACATTCAGTACTTC. Translated, it gives CASSLLGNLAKNIQYF. The chain is built from TRBV28 and TRBJ2-4; no firm D call. The ends were cut back, 3 bases at V and 0 bases at J, with 12 bases in the middle. The CDR3 is 16 amino acids. Germline CDR1 MDHEN, CDR2 SYDVKM.

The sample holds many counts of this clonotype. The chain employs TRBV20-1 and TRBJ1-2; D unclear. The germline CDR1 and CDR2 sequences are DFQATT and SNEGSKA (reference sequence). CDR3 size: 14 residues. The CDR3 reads CKIFKDEVDYGYTF. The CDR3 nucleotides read TGCAAAATCTTCAAAGACGAGGTTGACTATGGCTACACCTTC.

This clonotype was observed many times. CDR3 amino acids: CASSSGLFYEQYF. The CDR3 nucleotides read TGTGCCAGCAGTTCCGGACTGTTTTACGAGCAGTACTTC. V gene TRBV28 combines with J gene TRBJ2-7, with D maybe TRBD2 (5 bases). This CDR3 contains 13 residues. CDR1 and CDR2 (germline): MDHEN, SYDVKM. Between the trimmed V and J ends, which lost 4 bases and 4 bases, there was a span of 11 bases.

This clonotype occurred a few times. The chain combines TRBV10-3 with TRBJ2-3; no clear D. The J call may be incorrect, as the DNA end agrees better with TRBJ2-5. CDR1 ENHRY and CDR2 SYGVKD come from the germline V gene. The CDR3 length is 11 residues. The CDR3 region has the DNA TGTGCCACCTCGCTATCGGGGACCCAGTACTTC. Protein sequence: CATSLSGTQYF.

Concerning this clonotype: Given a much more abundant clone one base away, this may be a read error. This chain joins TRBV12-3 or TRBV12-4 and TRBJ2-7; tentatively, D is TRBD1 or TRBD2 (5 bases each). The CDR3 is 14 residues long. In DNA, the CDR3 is TGTGCCAGCAGTTTAGCGGGACCTTCCTACGGGCAGTACTTC. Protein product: CASSLAGPSYGQYF.

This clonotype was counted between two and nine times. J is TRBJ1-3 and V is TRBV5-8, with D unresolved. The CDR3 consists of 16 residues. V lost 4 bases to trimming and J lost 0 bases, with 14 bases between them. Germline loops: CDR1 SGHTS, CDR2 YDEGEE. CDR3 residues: CASSRRRTVSGNTIYF. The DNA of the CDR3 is TGTGCCAGCAGCCGCCGACGCACCGTCTCTGGAAACACCATATATTTT.

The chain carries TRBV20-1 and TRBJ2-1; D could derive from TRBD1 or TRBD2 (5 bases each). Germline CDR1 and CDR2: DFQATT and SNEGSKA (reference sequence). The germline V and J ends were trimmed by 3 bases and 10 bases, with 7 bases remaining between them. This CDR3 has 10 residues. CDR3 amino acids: CSASRGEQFF. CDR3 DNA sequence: TGCAGTGCTAGTCGGGGCGAGCAGTTCTTC.

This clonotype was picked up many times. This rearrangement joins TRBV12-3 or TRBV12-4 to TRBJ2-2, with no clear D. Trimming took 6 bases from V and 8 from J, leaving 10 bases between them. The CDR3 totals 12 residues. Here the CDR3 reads CASSPIGGELFF. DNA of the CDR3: TGTGCCAGCAGCCCTATCGGTGGGGAGCTGTTTTTT.

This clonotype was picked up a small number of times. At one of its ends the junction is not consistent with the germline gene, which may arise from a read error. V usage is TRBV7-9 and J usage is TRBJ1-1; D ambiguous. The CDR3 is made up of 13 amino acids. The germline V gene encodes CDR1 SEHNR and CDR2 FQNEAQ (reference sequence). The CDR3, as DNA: TGTGCCAGCAGATTAGGCTTGGCCACTGAAGCTTTCTTT. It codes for CASRLGLATEAFF.

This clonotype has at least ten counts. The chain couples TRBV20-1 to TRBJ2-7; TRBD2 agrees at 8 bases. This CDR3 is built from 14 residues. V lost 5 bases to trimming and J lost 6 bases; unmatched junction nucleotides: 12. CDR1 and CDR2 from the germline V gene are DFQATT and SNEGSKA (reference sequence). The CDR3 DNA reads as TGCAGTGCTCCCCGACCGGTAGCGGGATCCGAGCAGTACTTC. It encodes CSAPRPVAGSEQYF.

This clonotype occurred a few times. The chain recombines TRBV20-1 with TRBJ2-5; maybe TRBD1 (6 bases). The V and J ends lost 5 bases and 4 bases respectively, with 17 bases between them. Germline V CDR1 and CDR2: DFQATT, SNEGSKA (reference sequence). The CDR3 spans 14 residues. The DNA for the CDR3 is TGCAGTGCTCGGGACAACACGCGGGTAGAGACCCAGTACTTC. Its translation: CSARDNTRVETQYF.

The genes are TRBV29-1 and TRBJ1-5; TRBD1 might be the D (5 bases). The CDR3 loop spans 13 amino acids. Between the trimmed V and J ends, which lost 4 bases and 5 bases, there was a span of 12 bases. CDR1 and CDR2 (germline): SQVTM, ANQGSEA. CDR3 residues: CSVVIGVDQPQHF. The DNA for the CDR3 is TGCAGCGTTGTTATAGGGGTCGATCAGCCCCAGCATTTT.

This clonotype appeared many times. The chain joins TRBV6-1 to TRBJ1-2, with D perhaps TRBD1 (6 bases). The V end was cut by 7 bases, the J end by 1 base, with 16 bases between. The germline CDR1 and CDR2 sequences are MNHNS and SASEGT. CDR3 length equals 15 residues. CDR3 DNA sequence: TGTGCCAGCATATTCGACAGGACTCTTAACTATGGCTACACCTTC. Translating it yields CASIFDRTLNYGYTF.

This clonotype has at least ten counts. The DNA for the CDR3 is TGTGCCAGCAGCCCTACTAGCGGACCCTACGAGCAGTACTTC. This codes for CASSPTSGPYEQYF. J is TRBJ2-7 and V is TRBV7-2, with 8 positions matching TRBD2. The CDR3 has 14 residues. The junction had 5 bases not matched to a gene; V was cut back by 5 bases and J by 2 bases. Germline lookup yields CDR1 SGHTA and CDR2 FQGNSA.

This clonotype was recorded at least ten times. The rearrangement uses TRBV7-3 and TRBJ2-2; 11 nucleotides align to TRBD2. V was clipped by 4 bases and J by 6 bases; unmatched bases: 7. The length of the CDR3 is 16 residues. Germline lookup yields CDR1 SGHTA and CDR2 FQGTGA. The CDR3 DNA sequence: TGTGCCAGCAGCTACATAGCGGGAGGGCGGCCCGGGGAGCTGTTTTTT. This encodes CASSYIAGGRPGELFF.

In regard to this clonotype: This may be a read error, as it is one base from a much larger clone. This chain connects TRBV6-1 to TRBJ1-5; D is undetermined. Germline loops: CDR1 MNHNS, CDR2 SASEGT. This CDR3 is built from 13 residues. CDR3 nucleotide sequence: TGTGCCAGCATGAAGGATTATGATCAGTCCCAGCATTTT. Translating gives CASMKDYDQSQHF.

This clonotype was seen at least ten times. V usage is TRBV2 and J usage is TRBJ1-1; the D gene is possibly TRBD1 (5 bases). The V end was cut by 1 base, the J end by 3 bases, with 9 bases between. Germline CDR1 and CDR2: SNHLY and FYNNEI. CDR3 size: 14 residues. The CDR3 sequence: CASSEDGGDTEAFF. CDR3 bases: TGTGCCAGCAGTGAAGATGGAGGGGACACTGAAGCTTTCTTT.

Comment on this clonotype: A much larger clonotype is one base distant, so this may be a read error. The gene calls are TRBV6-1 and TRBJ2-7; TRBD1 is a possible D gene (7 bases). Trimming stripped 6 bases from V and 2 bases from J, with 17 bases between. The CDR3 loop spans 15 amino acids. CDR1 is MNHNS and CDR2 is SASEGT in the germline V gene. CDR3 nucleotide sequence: TGTGCCAGCAGGGAGGGGGCAGTCGGTCCCTACGAGCAGTACTTC. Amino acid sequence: CASREGAVGPYEQYF.

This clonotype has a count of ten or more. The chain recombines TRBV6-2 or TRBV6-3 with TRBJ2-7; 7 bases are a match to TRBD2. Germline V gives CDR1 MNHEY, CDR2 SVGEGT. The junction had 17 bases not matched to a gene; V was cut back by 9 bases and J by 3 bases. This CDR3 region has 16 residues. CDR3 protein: CASTSGGAGRFYEQYF. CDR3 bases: TGTGCCAGTACCTCCGGAGGAGCGGGACGTTTCTACGAGCAGTACTTC.

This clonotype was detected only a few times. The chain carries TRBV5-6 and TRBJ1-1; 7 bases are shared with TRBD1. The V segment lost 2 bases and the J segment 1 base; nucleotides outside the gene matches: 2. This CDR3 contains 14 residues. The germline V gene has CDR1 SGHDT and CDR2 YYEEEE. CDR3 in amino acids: CASSFTGANTEAFF. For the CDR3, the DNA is TGTGCCAGCAGCTTTACAGGGGCGAACACTGAAGCTTTCTTT.

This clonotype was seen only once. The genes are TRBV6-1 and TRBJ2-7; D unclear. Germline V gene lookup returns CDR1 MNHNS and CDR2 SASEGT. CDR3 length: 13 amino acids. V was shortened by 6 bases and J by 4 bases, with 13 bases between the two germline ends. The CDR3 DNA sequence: TGTGCCAGCAGGCCCCCCGCTCCATACGAGCAGTACTTC. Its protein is CASRPPAPYEQYF.